The TCR beta chain under discussion was sequenced for a study of cytomegalovirus exposure and HLA in healthy donors. Findings of the study overall: TCR beta sequences reportedly predicted most subjects' HLA-A and HLA-B alleles accurately. In a later analysis, HLA-C alleles had the fewest associated TCRs, DRB1 alleles the most. Per a later analysis, 15,000 to 20,000 TCR beta sequences showed association with HLA alleles at 0.05 false discovery rate.

PCR primers comprised 60 Vbeta and 13 Jbeta primers. Here immunoSEQ multiplex PCR was the method, and the copy in TCRdb shows in-frame clones only, minus some. This table has roughly 130,000 clones, roughly four fifths appearing once. On this clone itself: Antigen unknown.

Germline loops: CDR1 SGDLS, CDR2 YYNGEE. The germline V and J ends were trimmed by 0 bases and 0 bases, with 4 bases remaining between them. The CDR3 is 14 amino acids. The TCR comes from a woman aged 45-59 years in good health and CMV-seronegative. The rearrangement joins TRBV9 to TRBJ1-3; no clear D gene. The specimen sequenced was PBMCs. The CDR3 spells CASSVAGSGNTIYF. CDR3 sequence (DNA): TGTGCCAGCAGCGTAGCAGGCTCTGGAAACACCATATATTTT. Based on the CDR3 plus reference TRBV9 and TRBJ1-3, the full variable domain is DSGVTQTPKHLITATGQRVTLRCSPRSGDLSVYWYQQSLDQGLQFLIQYYNGEERAKGNILERFSAQQFPDLHSELNLSSLELGDSALYFCASSVAGSGNTIYFGEGSWLTVV.